The 32 T cell receptor beta chains given below trace back to one sample, sequenced in a study of PD-1 blockade in classical Hodgkin lymphoma. Libraries were prepared by immunoSEQ multiplex PCR; TCRdb keeps only in-frame clonotypes and omits some of them. The table includes about 110,000 clones, 89% detected once. Every patient had relapsed following autologous stem cell transplantation, and cohorts differed in brentuximab vedotin exposure. This specimen consisted of peripheral blood mononuclear cells (PBMCs), obtained before the second cycle of nivolumab. Receptors were obtained from a human donor with classical Hodgkin lymphoma.

The chain couples TRBV7-8 to TRBJ2-1; D is possibly TRBD2 (5 bases). Germline V gene sequence: CDR1 SGHVS, CDR2 FQNEAQ. The CDR3 totals 15 residues. V was shortened by 2 bases and J by 6 bases, with 14 bases between the two germline ends. CDR3 loop: CASSLRVTRGNEQFF. DNA of the CDR3: TGTGCCAGCAGCTTAAGAGTCACCCGGGGCAATGAGCAGTTCTTC.

This chain uses TRBV4-1 with TRBJ2-1; no reliable D call. CDR3 length equals 13 residues. The germline V gene has CDR1 MGHRA and CDR2 YSYEKL. Trimming left V 2 bases short and J 4 bases short, with 6 bases between. CDR3 amino acids: CASSQPPYNEQFF. The DNA for the CDR3 is TGCGCCAGCAGCCAACCGCCTTACAATGAGCAGTTCTTC.

This CDR3 is CASKTPRGSTEAFF. The CDR3 DNA reads as TGTGCCAGCAAAACCCCACGAGGTAGCACTGAAGCTTTCTTT. The V call is TRBV6-5, the J call TRBJ1-1; D remains unclear. V lost 7 bases and J lost 4, with 16 bases in between. The germline V gene has CDR1 MNHEY and CDR2 SVGAGI. This CDR3 has 14 amino acids.

The chain joins TRBV19 to TRBJ2-1; tentative D call: TRBD2 (6 bases). V lost 9 bases and J lost 0, with 18 bases in between. Germline V gene lookup returns CDR1 LNHDA and CDR2 SQIVND (reference sequence). This CDR3 is 16 amino acids long. CDR3 sequence reads: CASRMAGLSSYNEQFF. In DNA form, the CDR3 reads TGTGCCAGCCGAATGGCGGGGTTGAGCTCCTACAATGAGCAGTTCTTC.

This clone came up many times. The rearrangement links TRBV6-5 to TRBJ1-2, with TRBD1 matching over 8 bases. Germline V gives CDR1 MNHEY, CDR2 SVGAGI. Losses at the gene ends were 2 bases for V and 4 bases for J; bases not matched to a gene: 9. The CDR3 sequence is 16 residues long. The CDR3 region has the DNA TGTGCCAGCAGTTACCAGACAGGGGCCGGAAGCTATGGCTACACCTTC. Translation: CASSYQTGAGSYGYTF.

The rearrangement uses TRBV10-2 and TRBJ1-1, with a tentative D call TRBD1 (6 bases). Germline CDR1 WSHSY, CDR2 SAAADI. Deletions cut 6 bases from V and 8 bases from J, with 7 bases between. The CDR3 contains 10 residues. For the CDR3, the DNA is TGCGCCAGCAGGGACAGAGAAGCTTTCTTT. This codes for CASRDREAFF.

This sequence joins TRBV30 and TRBJ2-7; either TRBD1 or TRBD2 may supply D (5 bases each). The ends were cut back, 3 bases at V and 4 bases at J, with 22 bases in the middle. Germline CDR1 is GTSNPN and CDR2 is SVGIG (reference sequence). The CDR3 sequence is 16 residues long. The CDR3 bases are TGTGCCTGGAGGAAAACCGGGACGCCCCTGGCTTACGAGCAGTACTTC. Protein: CAWRKTGTPLAYEQYF.

This chain links TRBV11-3 with TRBJ1-2; D is unresolved. V was cut by 6 bases and J by 8 bases, with 28 bases left in between. In germline, CDR1 is SGHNT, CDR2 YENEEA. The CDR3 consists of 17 residues. DNA for the CDR3: TGTGCCAGCAGTTGCCGACCGAGAGGAGGGCGGGTGTGGGGCTACACCTTC. It codes for CASSCRPRGGRVWGYTF.

The chain joins TRBV27 to TRBJ1-3; D gene unclear. V was cut by 6 bases and J by 3 bases, with 6 bases left in between. The CDR3 has 12 amino acids. Germline V gene lookup returns CDR1 MNHEY and CDR2 SMNVEV (reference sequence). The CDR3 region has the DNA TGTGCCAGCAGGGGGTTTGGAAACACCATATATTTT. It yields the protein CASRGFGNTIYF.

V gene TRBV2 combines with J gene TRBJ1-2; D is perhaps TRBD1 (6 bases). Germline V gene lookup returns CDR1 SNHLY and CDR2 FYNNEI. The CDR3 has 16 amino acids. V dropped 5 bases and J dropped 0 bases, with 16 bases sitting between them. CDR3 nucleotide sequence: TGTGCCAGCAGTAGGGGCAGGGGCCAAACTAACTATGGCTACACCTTC. Translating gives CASSRGRGQTNYGYTF. Variable domain in full (rest from reference TRBV2 and TRBJ1-2): EPEVTQTPSHQVTQMGQEVILRCVPISNHLYFYWYRQILGQKVEFLVSFYNNEISEKSEIFDDQFSVERPDGSNFTLKIRSTKLEDSAMYFCASSRGRGQTNYGYTFGSGTRLTVV.

The J gene is TRBJ2-1, the V gene TRBV19, with D uncertain. Per germline, CDR1 LNHDA and CDR2 SQIVND (reference sequence). Trimming stripped 3 bases from V and 6 bases from J, with 12 bases between. This CDR3 region has 14 residues. CDR3 amino acids: CASSIPPGINEQFF. CDR3 DNA sequence: TGTGCCAGTAGTATCCCTCCGGGCATCAATGAGCAGTTCTTC.

This clone appeared once. The gene calls are TRBV19 and TRBJ1-1; TRBD1 matches at 8 bases. Germline CDR1 LNHDA, CDR2 SQIVND (reference sequence). The V segment lost 4 bases and the J segment 0 bases; nucleotides outside the gene matches: 4. CDR3 length: 15 amino acids. This CDR3 reads CASSTRTGMNTEAFF. CDR3 DNA: TGTGCCAGTAGTACCCGGACAGGGATGAACACTGAAGCTTTCTTT.

This chain connects TRBV4-1 to TRBJ2-6; D not resolved. CDR1 and CDR2 (germline): MGHRA, YSYEKL. V shed 1 base and J shed 4 bases, with 8 bases lying between them. CDR3 length: 15 amino acids. In nucleotides, the CDR3 is TGCGCCAGCAGCCAAGTCGGTGGAGGGGCCAACGTCCTGACTTTC. This gives the protein CASSQVGGGANVLTF.

Points on this clone: This sample includes further DNA sequences coding for the same CDR3. The rearrangement links TRBV7-2 to TRBJ2-7, with TRBD2 identical over 9 bases. Germline CDR1 is SGHTA and CDR2 is FQGNSA. CDR3 length: 15 residues. Unmatched junction bases numbered 6, after V lost 5 bases and J lost 1 base. The CDR3 DNA is TGTGCCAGCAGCCTTGGACTAGCGAGGTCCTACGAGCAGTACTTC. This sequence encodes CASSLGLARSYEQYF.

The chain links TRBV30 to TRBJ2-7; 7 positions match TRBD1. The V and J ends lost 3 bases and 2 bases, in that order; junction bases with no gene match: 7. Germline V CDR1 and CDR2: GTSNPN, SVGIG (reference sequence). The CDR3 extends over 14 amino acids. CDR3 residues: CAWSPETGAYEQYF. The CDR3 DNA reads as TGTGCCTGGAGCCCCGAAACAGGGGCCTACGAGCAGTACTTC.

The chain links TRBV27 to TRBJ1-6; no clear D. The ends were cut back, 8 bases at V and 3 bases at J, with 20 bases in the middle. Germline CDR1 MNHEY, CDR2 SMNVEV (reference sequence). There are 17 residues in the CDR3. The CDR3, as DNA: TGTGCCAGCCGAAAGGGCAGGCCATTTTTCTATAATTCACCCCTCCACTTT. Translated: CASRKGRPFFYNSPLHF.

This chain uses TRBV20-1 with TRBJ1-1, with D hard to call. The length of the CDR3 is 10 residues. Germline V gene lookup returns CDR1 DFQATT and CDR2 SNEGSKA (reference sequence). V lost 3 bases and J 9 bases, leaving 8 bases between the germline ends. The CDR3 DNA follows: TGCAGTGCTAGCTTGGGGAAAGCTTTCTTT. It translates to CSASLGKAFF.

The chain combines TRBV15 with TRBJ2-7; D tentatively fits TRBD1 or TRBD2 (5 bases each). CDR1 LNHNV and CDR2 YYDKDF come from the germline V gene (reference sequence). Trimming pared 3 bases from V and 3 bases from J, leaving 15 bases between. The CDR3 has 15 amino acids. Written as DNA, the CDR3 is TGTGCCACCAGCAGTCACCGGGACCCCGGCTACGAGCAGTACTTC. Protein sequence: CATSSHRDPGYEQYF.

The V gene is TRBV28, the J gene TRBJ2-3; 7 positions agree with TRBD2. The germline V gene has CDR1 MDHEN and CDR2 SYDVKM. The ends lost 3 bases at V and 4 bases at J; junction bases unmatched: 4. The CDR3 consists of 14 residues. The CDR3, as DNA: TGTGCCAGCAGTTTTGGCGGGAGCGCAGATACGCAGTATTTT. It encodes CASSFGGSADTQYF.

The chain employs TRBV6-1 and TRBJ1-1, with D unresolved. CDR3 length: 15 residues. V shed 6 bases and J shed 6 bases, with 20 bases lying between them. Germline CDR1 MNHNS, CDR2 SASEGT. The CDR3 DNA reads as TGTGCCAGCAGCGCCCACCAAGTTTCGAGCGCTGAAGCTTTCTTT. Translated: CASSAHQVSSAEAFF.

This clone was seen more than once but under ten times. CDR3 protein: CASSYGWTGGEKLFF. CDR3 DNA: TGTGCCAGCAGTTACGGGTGGACAGGGGGTGAAAAACTGTTTTTT. V usage is TRBV6-6 and J usage is TRBJ1-4, with 10 bases identical to TRBD1. CDR1 is MNHNY and CDR2 is SVGAGI in the germline V gene (reference sequence). J gave up 7 bases and V 2 bases, and 4 bases lay outside the gene matches. This CDR3 has 15 amino acids.

The V gene is TRBV10-3, the J gene TRBJ2-7; D is ambiguous. CDR3 length: 17 amino acids. Germline V CDR1 and CDR2: ENHRY, SYGVKD. V was pared by 3 bases and J by 2 bases, with 20 bases between. This CDR3 is CAISDLVAPIQTYEQYF. The DNA for the CDR3 is TGTGCCATCAGTGATCTAGTGGCGCCGATACAAACCTACGAGCAGTACTTC.

The DNA of the CDR3 is TGTGCTCGGGGAACGTCTAGCGGGAACACCGGGGAGCTGTTTTTT. Protein product: CARGTSSGNTGELFF. The J gene is TRBJ2-2, the V gene TRBV30, with 7 positions matching TRBD2. The CDR3 is made up of 15 amino acids. CDR1 is GTSNPN, CDR2 SVGIG, per germline (reference sequence).

The chain combines TRBV2 with TRBJ1-4; 8 nucleotides agree with TRBD1. The CDR3 extends over 18 amino acids. CDR1 SNHLY and CDR2 FYNNEI come from the germline V gene. The V gene end was trimmed by 2 bases and the J gene end by 5 bases; junction bases not matched to a gene: 13. This chain's CDR3 is CASSEPRQRTGYNEKLFF. In DNA, the CDR3 is TGTGCCAGCAGTGAACCGCGCCAAAGGACAGGGTACAATGAAAAACTGTTTTTT.

V and J are TRBV5-6 and TRBJ2-1; 12 bases agree with TRBD2. With V trimmed by 0 bases and J by 6 bases, 4 bases remained unmatched. CDR1 SGHDT and CDR2 YYEEEE come from the germline V gene. The CDR3 loop spans 16 amino acids. CDR3 amino acids: CASSLGPGLAGNEQFF. In DNA, the CDR3 is TGTGCCAGCAGCTTGGGCCCGGGACTAGCGGGCAATGAGCAGTTCTTC.

The J gene is TRBJ2-3, the V gene TRBV30; unclear D gene. With 2 bases removed from V and 1 base from J, the gap between germline ends came to 7 bases. The germline CDR1 and CDR2 sequences are GTSNPN and SVGIG (reference sequence). CDR3 size: 13 residues. CDR3 bases: TGTGCCTGGAGTCACGATCGCACAGATACGCAGTATTTT. Residues: CAWSHDRTDTQYF.

The chain carries TRBV19 and TRBJ1-5; D is possibly TRBD1 (5 bases). Trimming stripped 2 bases from V and 6 bases from J, with 14 bases between. This CDR3 comprises 15 residues. The germline V gene has CDR1 LNHDA and CDR2 SQIVND (reference sequence). The CDR3 reads CASSIRGRGAQPQHF. As DNA, the CDR3 is TGTGCCAGTAGTATACGGGGACGGGGAGCTCAGCCCCAGCATTTT.

This clone appeared once. This chain joins TRBV29-1 and TRBJ1-1; 8 nucleotides match TRBD1. J lost 2 bases, V lost 6 bases, and 23 bases had no gene match. This CDR3 region has 19 residues. The V gene's germline CDR1 is SQVTM and CDR2 ANQGSEA. The CDR3 region has the DNA TGCAGCGTGTACATCCGGGACAGGCGACCTGCGAACCGAAACACTGAAGCTTTCTTT. The encoded protein is CSVYIRDRRPANRNTEAFF. The full variable domain, its missing parts supplied by reference TRBV29-1 and TRBJ1-1, is SAVISQKPSRDICQRGTSLTIQCQVDSQVTMMFWYRQQPGQSLTLIATANQGSEATYESGFVIDKFPISRPNLTFSTLTVSNMSPEDSSIYLCSVYIRDRRPANRNTEAFFGQGTRLTVV.

The chain is built from TRBV7-2 and TRBJ2-3; no clear D gene. Trimming removed 5 bases from V and 2 bases from J, with 5 bases in between. Germline V gene sequence: CDR1 SGHTA, CDR2 FQGNSA. This CDR3 has 12 residues. The CDR3 DNA sequence: TGTGCCAGCAGCCCCATCACAGATACGCAGTATTTT. Protein sequence: CASSPITDTQYF.

Concerning this clone: A read error may account for a junction end that differs from germline. This specimen includes other DNA sequences encoding the same CDR3. V is TRBV15 and J is TRBJ2-2; D remains ambiguous. Germline V gene data show CDR1 as LNHNV and CDR2 as YYDKDF (reference sequence). The CDR3 sequence is 15 residues long. CDR3 sequence reads: CATSRDRWLPGELFF. CDR3 DNA: TGTGCCACCAGCAGAGATCGTTGGTTGCCCGGAGAGCTGTTTTTT.

The genes are TRBV11-2 and TRBJ1-3; D is possibly TRBD1 (5 bases). V was clipped by 5 bases and J by 2 bases, with 16 bases between them. The CDR3 is 16 amino acids. CDR1 SGHAT and CDR2 FQNNGV come from the germline V gene. The DNA for the CDR3 is TGTGCCAGCAGCCCCGCCACCGGGGGAACTGGAAACACCATATATTTT. Translation: CASSPATGGTGNTIYF. The variable domain in full, completed from reference TRBV11-2 and TRBJ1-3, reads EAGVAQSPRYKIIEKRQSVAFWCNPISGHATLYWYQQILGQGPKLLIQFQNNGVVDDSQLPKDRFSAERLKGVDSTLKIQPAKLEDSAVYLCASSPATGGTGNTIYFGEGSWLTVV.

The rearrangement joins TRBV5-1 to TRBJ2-3; TRBD1 or TRBD2 may be the D gene (5 bases each). Looked up from germline, CDR1 is SGHRS and CDR2 is YFSETQ. The length of the CDR3 is 16 residues. Trimming shortened V by 4 bases and J by 4 bases, and 19 bases separated the two germline ends. The CDR3 loop reads CASSPDTPMGADTQYF. The CDR3 coding sequence is TGCGCCAGCAGCCCGGACACGCCAATGGGGGCAGATACGCAGTATTTT.